This is a list of T cell receptor beta chains from one sample in a study of tumor-infiltrating lymphocytes in primary liver carcinoma. TCRdb re-derived calls from the multiplex PCR reads in MiXCR, one entry per CDR3 protein. Among about 200,000 distinct CDR3 sequences listed, about two thirds were seen once. The sequenced sample consisted of peripheral blood. These receptors were collected from a woman aged 60-70 years with primary liver carcinoma and hepatitis B virus infection. CDR3s include the opening cysteine and the closing phenylalanine or tryptophan. Each record gives: CDR3 protein, CDR3 DNA, V gene, D gene, clone size, J gene. D genes are given only for firm matches. Not all rows give a size; the values are once, few, many and, for expanded clones, a class.

CASSDVHMNTGELFF,TGTGCCAGCTCGGACGTTCACATGAACACCGGGGAGCTGTTTTTT,TRBV28,-,many,TRBJ2-2
CASNTTSNQPQHF,TGTGCCAGCAACACTACTAGCAATCAGCCCCAGCATTTT,TRBV11-2,-,-,TRBJ1-5
CASCWGQANEKLFF,TGCGCCAGCTGCTGGGGTCAGGCGAATGAAAAACTGTTTTTT,TRBV5-1,-,-,TRBJ1-4
CASSEGPLAGATQETQYF,TGTGCCAGCAGTGAAGGGCCACTAGCGGGAGCAACCCAAGAGACCCAGTACTTC,TRBV6-1,TRBD2,-,TRBJ2-5
CASTRNSGANVLTF,TGTGCCAGCACTAGGAACTCTGGGGCCAACGTCCTGACTTTC,TRBV2,-,-,TRBJ2-6
CASGSKDRANNEAFF,TGTGCCAGCGGATCGAAAGACAGGGCGAATAATGAAGCTTTCTTT,TRBV6-6,TRBD1,-,TRBJ1-1
CASSLHLAGGGNEQFF,TGTGCCAGTAGCCTGCATTTAGCGGGAGGGGGGAATGAGCAGTTCTTC,TRBV11-2,TRBD2,-,TRBJ2-1
CASSSGQGASYEQHF,TGCGCCAGCAGCTCGGGACAGGGGGCATCCTACGAGCAGCACTTC,TRBV5-1,TRBD1,-,TRBJ2-7
CASSGDGLANTGELFF,TGTGCCAGCAGTGGGGACGGGCTAGCGAACACCGGGGAGCTGTTTTTT,TRBV28,-,-,TRBJ2-2
CANSQTGGRDGDTQFF,TGTGCCAACAGCCAAACCGGGGGGCGTGACGGAGATACGCAGTTTTTT,TRBV4-2,-,once,TRBJ2-3
CSVESNDYEQYF,TGCAGCGTGGAGAGCAACGACTACGAGCAGTACTTC,TRBV29-1,-,-,TRBJ2-7
CASGPKLAGNEQFF,TGTGCCAGCGGCCCTAAATTGGCGGGGAATGAGCAGTTCTTC,TRBV14,-,few,TRBJ2-1
CASFNLWPTDTQYF,TGTGCCAGCTTCAATTTATGGCCCACAGATACGCAGTATTTT,TRBV6-1,-,-,TRBJ2-3
CATIPLQGPTGELFF,TGTGCCACCATCCCTCTGCAAGGACCGACCGGGGAGCTGTTTTTT,TRBV11-2,-,once,TRBJ2-2
CASQKGASGRVGTGELFF,TGTGCCAGCCAAAAAGGGGCTAGCGGGAGAGTTGGGACCGGGGAGCTGTTTTTT,TRBV6-1,TRBD2,-,TRBJ2-2
CASSKGRLDTGKLFF,TGTGCCAGCAGTAAGGGACGCTTAGACACCGGGAAGCTGTTTTTT,TRBV6-5,-,-,TRBJ2-2
CASSFGVGVPNTEAFF,TGTGCCAGCAGCTTCGGTGTAGGCGTCCCGAACACTGAAGCTTTCTTT,TRBV5-5,-,many,TRBJ1-1
CPSSLRAWGYTF,TGTCCCAGCAGTTTGAGGGCTTGGGGCTACACCTTC,TRBV12-3/TRBV12-4,-,-,TRBJ1-2
CIVTGTSVNEQYF,TGTATCGTGACGGGGACTAGCGTCAACGAGCAGTACTTC,TRBV29-1,TRBD2,-,TRBJ2-7
CASSSRLPTDSSGNTIYF,TGTGCCAGCAGCTCGCGCCTCCCGACAGATAGCTCTGGAAACACCATATATTTT,TRBV11-2,-,many,TRBJ1-3
CASSKVGGRQGRTSGNYEQYF,TGTGCCAGCAGCAAAGTGGGGGGCAGACAGGGCCGAACTAGCGGTAACTACGAGCAGTACTTC,TRBV21-1,-,-,TRBJ2-7
CSVEELVNEQYF,TGCAGCGTTGAGGAATTGGTCAACGAGCAGTACTTC,TRBV29-1,-,-,TRBJ2-7
CASSFDSSGNTMYF,TGTGCCAGCAGCTTCGACAGCTCTGGAAACACCATGTATTTT,TRBV7-8,-,-,TRBJ1-3
CATSRGGLKEQFF,TGTGCCACCAGCAGAGGAGGCCTGAAGGAGCAGTTCTTC,TRBV15,-,few,TRBJ2-1
CASSLGTSVRSYNERFF,TGTGCCAGCAGCCTCGGGACTAGCGTGAGGTCCTACAATGAGCGGTTCTTC,TRBV11-2,TRBD2,-,TRBJ2-1
CASSLEADREAFF,TGCGCCAGCAGCTTGGAGGCAGACCGTGAAGCTTTCTTT,TRBV5-1,-,few,TRBJ1-1
CASNGGRRTESFF,TGTGCCAGCAACGGGGGGCGCAGGACTGAATCTTTCTTT,TRBV12-3/TRBV12-4,-,-,TRBJ1-1
CASSEGGQGEQYF,TGTGCCAGCAGTGAGGGGGGGCAGGGCGAGCAGTACTTC,TRBV2,-,few,TRBJ2-7
CASSYGGASTGELFF,TGCGCCAGCAGCTACGGGGGGGCCAGCACCGGGGAGCTGTTTTTT,TRBV5-1,TRBD2,once,TRBJ2-2